This TCR beta chain was obtained from a study of molecular identifiers for immune sequencing clone quantification. Study-level results: For highly expanded clones, sizes could be underestimated when identical TCR molecules share a barcode. Clones that exceeded 20 RNA copies held over 97% of effector molecules, yet under 1% in naive cells.

Using its own MiXCR run on the PCR reads, TCRdb lists one record per CDR3 protein. The profile shows under 600,000 distinct CDR3 sequences, over 20% of them singletons. The CDR3 runs 13 residues. Trimming took 11 bases from V and 2 from J, leaving 13 bases between them. To note about this clonotype: The antigen is unknown.

Sequenced: naive CD8+ T cells from blood, with Jurkat cell RNA spiked in. Subset denoted: FACS-sorted CD8+CD4-CCR7+CD45RA+ naive T cells. The sequence was obtained from a human donor in good health. Some libraries in this study had Jurkat cell RNA spiked in. The rearrangement links TRBV12-3 or TRBV12-4 to TRBJ1-3, with D possibly being TRBD1 (5 bases). The CDR3: CAGGGGPGNTIYF. Here the CDR3 DNA reads TGTGCCGGGGGTGGGGGTCCTGGAAACACCATATATTTT.